The clone carrying this T cell receptor beta chain occurred a few times. Its antigen remains unknown. TCRdb re-derived calls from the RT-PCR reads in MiXCR, one entry per CDR3 protein. The data contain 600,000 to 850,000 distinct CDR3 sequences, around 15% of them singletons. The CDR3 extends over 13 amino acids. V trimming: 6 bases; J trimming: 6 bases; junction bases outside the gene matches: 6. Germline assignment: CDR1 LNHDA and CDR2 SQIVND (reference sequence). This sample is part of a study of response to subunit inactivated influenza vaccine. Findings and caveats of the study: The authors put forward the suggestion that each seasonal influenza vaccination may bring in only a limited number of new T cells.

Here the sequenced sample was PBMCs from blood, taken approximately 15 days before vaccination. V gene TRBV19 combines with J gene TRBJ1-2; the match to TRBD1 covers 8 bases. The sequence came from a man aged 45-65 years who received an inactivated influenza vaccine. CDR3 protein: CASRLPTGDGYTF. The CDR3 coding sequence is TGTGCCAGTAGACTCCCGACAGGGGATGGCTACACCTTC. Variable domain in full (rest from reference TRBV19 and TRBJ1-2): DGGITQSPKYLFRKEGQNVTLSCEQNLNHDAMYWYRQDPGQGLRLIYYSQIVNDFQKGDIAEGYSVSREKKESFPLTVTSAQKNPTAFYLCASRLPTGDGYTFGSGTRLTVV.